The 29 T cell receptor beta chains presented below share a single source sample, sequenced in a study of blood T cells in healthy people across ages. Through a sample-barcoded 5' primer and a J-beta primer mix, a second PCR was run for 7 to 11 cycles. TCRdb reprocessed the 5' RACE reads with MiXCR, giving one entry per CDR3 protein. In the table there are over a million distinct CDR3 sequences, under 45% of which are singletons. The specimen was blood. These receptors came from a woman aged 60-75 years in good health.

This clonotype was counted only a few times. The chain links TRBV20-1 to TRBJ2-7; 16 bases are a match to TRBD2. J was trimmed by 6 bases and V by 2 bases; bases with no gene match: 16. The V gene's germline CDR1 is DFQATT and CDR2 SNEGSKA (reference sequence). The CDR3 spans 19 residues. The CDR3 DNA reads TGCAGTGCTAGACCTGCTATGGGGACTAGCGGGAGGGCCTGGTCCGAGCAGTACTTC. Its protein product is CSARPAMGTSGRAWSEQYF.

The rearrangement links TRBV9 to TRBJ2-1; D might be TRBD2 (5 bases). V was trimmed by 2 bases and J by 7 bases, leaving 16 bases between them. In germline, CDR1 is SGDLS, CDR2 YYNGEE. The CDR3 length is 15 residues. CDR3 sequence reads: CASSVGSGKGNEQFF. Here the CDR3 DNA reads TGTGCCAGCAGCGTCGGAAGCGGAAAGGGAAATGAGCAGTTCTTC.

The V call is TRBV3-1, the J call TRBJ2-7, with TRBD1 matching 9 bases. V lost 2 bases, J lost 4 bases, and 9 bases stayed unmatched. The CDR3 extends over 16 amino acids. Germline CDR1 reads LGHDT; CDR2 reads YNNKEL (reference sequence). In nucleotides, the CDR3 is TGTGCCAGCAGCCAACGCCCACAGGGGGCTGTTTACGAGCAGTACTTC. Its translation is CASSQRPQGAVYEQYF.

This clonotype was seen a handful of times. The V gene is TRBV20-1, the J gene TRBJ2-3, with D hard to call. CDR3 length: 14 amino acids. CDR1 and CDR2 from the germline V gene are DFQATT and SNEGSKA (reference sequence). The ends were cut back, 2 bases at V and 2 bases at J, with 11 bases in the middle. CDR3 coding DNA: TGCAGTGCTAGACCCCCTGGCGCCACAGATACGCAGTATTTT. It is translated as CSARPPGATDTQYF.

This CDR3 is CASSQGGVEVFTSYNEQFF. The DNA for the CDR3 is TGTGCCAGCAGCCAAGGGGGGGTGGAAGTTTTTACGTCCTACAATGAGCAGTTCTTC. The V and J genes are TRBV3-1 and TRBJ2-1, with a weak D call TRBD2 (6 bases). Per the germline V gene, CDR1 is LGHDT and CDR2 is YNNKEL (reference sequence). The CDR3 runs to 19 residues. V lost 1 base, J lost 1 base, and 20 bases lay in between.

This clonotype was seen only a few times. The rearrangement links TRBV24-1 to TRBJ2-3; D not resolved. This CDR3 is 14 amino acids long. CDR1 and CDR2 (germline): KGHDR, SFDVKD. V gave up 0 bases and J gave up 4 bases, with 7 bases separating them. CDR3 in DNA: TGTGCCACCAGTGATTTGGACTCCGCAGATACGCAGTATTTT. It is translated as CATSDLDSADTQYF.

The rearrangement links TRBV20-1 to TRBJ2-5; 15 positions match TRBD2. The CDR3 loop spans 17 amino acids. Germline V CDR1 and CDR2: DFQATT, SNEGSKA (reference sequence). Trimming cost V 5 bases and J 5 bases; bases outside gene matches: 12. Here the CDR3 reads CSAPRRTSGRAGETQYF. CDR3 sequence (DNA): TGCAGTGCTCCCAGGAGGACTAGCGGGAGGGCCGGTGAGACCCAGTACTTC.

V usage is TRBV25-1 and J usage is TRBJ2-7; 7 bases are a match to TRBD2. Germline values: CDR1 MGHDK, CDR2 SYGVNS. This CDR3 is built from 14 residues. Unmatched junction bases numbered 10, after V lost 7 bases and J lost 4 bases. CDR3 DNA: TGTGCCAGCATGGACGTGGGAGGGTCTTACGAGCAGTACTTC. Protein sequence: CASMDVGGSYEQYF.

Regarding this clonotype: Its ends do not fully match the called genes, so a read error is possible. The chain carries TRBV9 and TRBJ2-7; 8 nucleotides agree with TRBD1. There are 15 residues in the CDR3. CDR1 and CDR2 from the germline V gene are SGDLS and YYNGEE. The CDR3, as DNA: TGTGCAAGCAGCGGCACCCTGGGACAGGCCTACGAGGAGTACTTC. It specifies CASSGTLGQAYEEYF.

As concerns this clonotype: Its ends do not fully match the called genes, so a read error is possible. V is TRBV12-3 or TRBV12-4 and J is TRBJ2-7; D uncertain. The CDR3 contains 13 residues. CDR3 nucleotides: TGTGCCAGCAGTTTAACGTCGTCCTCCGAGCAGTACTTC. This translates into CASSLTSSSEQYF.

This clonotype was detected only a few times. The rearrangement uses TRBV28 and TRBJ2-1; D may match TRBD1 or TRBD2 (5 bases each). Germline V gene data show CDR1 as MDHEN and CDR2 as SYDVKM. V was cut by 5 bases and J by 4 bases, with 21 bases left in between. This CDR3 spans 17 amino acids. The CDR3 loop reads CASSPRTPGANYNEQFF. In nucleotides, the CDR3 is TGTGCCAGCAGTCCTAGGACACCCGGGGCCAATTACAATGAGCAGTTCTTC.

The genes are TRBV3-1 and TRBJ1-6; D remains ambiguous. Germline V CDR1 and CDR2: LGHDT, YNNKEL (reference sequence). This CDR3 is built from 13 residues. V dropped 4 bases and J dropped 10 bases, with 11 bases sitting between them. CDR3 sequence (DNA): TGTGCCAGCAGCCCCCGGGCGGGCTCACCCCTCCACTTT. Translating it yields CASSPRAGSPLHF.

This clonotype came up a few times. The genes are TRBV12-3 or TRBV12-4 and TRBJ2-7; D possibly corresponds to TRBD2 (6 bases). Trimming removed 3 bases at V and 1 base at J, with 13 bases between. The CDR3 is 15 amino acids. CDR3 loop: CASSFLGEVSYEQYF. In DNA form, the CDR3 reads TGTGCCAGCAGTTTCCTTGGGGAGGTTTCCTACGAGCAGTACTTC.

The J gene is TRBJ2-1, the V gene TRBV29-1; 8 bases agree with TRBD2. CDR3 size: 12 residues. V dropped 4 bases and J dropped 8; count of bases not matched to a gene: 4. Germline values: CDR1 SQVTM, CDR2 ANQGSEA. CDR3 DNA: TGCAGCGTTGGGCCGGGGGGGGATGAGCAGTTCTTC. This translates into CSVGPGGDEQFF.

This chain uses TRBV27 with TRBJ2-5, with TRBD1 as a possible D gene (6 bases). The V gene lost 8 bases and the J gene lost 5 bases, with 9 bases spanning the gap. The V gene's germline CDR1 is MNHEY and CDR2 SMNVEV (reference sequence). This CDR3 is built from 11 residues. The CDR3 reads CASGQGETQYF. The DNA of the CDR3 is TGTGCCAGCGGCCAGGGGGAGACCCAGTACTTC.

Remarks on this clonotype: One end of the junction is discordant with germline, which a read error may explain. V is TRBV12-3 or TRBV12-4 and J is TRBJ2-3; D ambiguous. The CDR3 contains 14 residues. The CDR3, as DNA: TGTGCCGGCAGTCCTGTCTTAAGCACAGATACGCAGTATTTT. Its protein product is CAGSPVLSTDTQYF.

The rearrangement links TRBV7-2 to TRBJ2-1; a weak D match, TRBD1 (6 bases). The CDR3 runs 16 residues. Germline CDR1 is SGHTA and CDR2 is FQGNSA. V shed 1 base and J shed 3 bases, with 13 bases lying between them. The CDR3 DNA follows: TGTGCCAGCAGCTTAGTAGGGAGACAGGTCTACAATGAGCAGTTCTTC. Its protein product is CASSLVGRQVYNEQFF. The full variable domain, rest sourced from reference TRBV7-2 and TRBJ2-1, is GAGVSQSPSNKVTEKGKDVELRCDPISGHTALYWYRQSLGQGLEFLIYFQGNSAPDKSGLPSDRFSAERTGGSVSTLTIQRTQQEDSAVYLCASSLVGRQVYNEQFFGPGTRLTVL.

V and J are TRBV27 and TRBJ2-3; D perhaps matches TRBD2 (6 bases). V was clipped by 5 bases and J by 1 base, with 19 bases between them. This CDR3 comprises 17 residues. The germline V gene encodes CDR1 MNHEY and CDR2 SMNVEV (reference sequence). The CDR3, as DNA: TGTGCCAGCAGTCGCAAAGCCGGGACTGGACGCACAGATACGCAGTATTTT. Protein sequence: CASSRKAGTGRTDTQYF.

The chain recombines TRBV10-3 with TRBJ1-1, with TRBD1 matching 9 bases. The trim removed 6 bases at V and 4 bases at J, leaving 6 bases unmatched. Germline CDR1 reads ENHRY; CDR2 reads SYGVKD. This CDR3 is 14 amino acids long. The CDR3 DNA is TGTGCCATCAGCAAAAAGACAGGGGGCACTGAAGCTTTCTTT. It codes for CAISKKTGGTEAFF.

The sample holds one count of this clonotype. V and J are TRBV11-2 and TRBJ1-2; D uncertain. Germline V gives CDR1 SGHAT, CDR2 FQNNGV. The V gene lost 3 bases and the J gene lost 0 bases, with 8 bases spanning the gap. The CDR3 extends over 14 amino acids. DNA of the CDR3: TGTGCCAGCAGCTTTGAACGTTCTAACTATGGCTACACCTTC. Amino acids: CASSFERSNYGYTF. Filled out from reference TRBV11-2 and TRBJ1-2, the complete variable domain reads EAGVAQSPRYKIIEKRQSVAFWCNPISGHATLYWYQQILGQGPKLLIQFQNNGVVDDSQLPKDRFSAERLKGVDSTLKIQPAKLEDSAVYLCASSFERSNYGYTFGSGTRLTVV.

The chain has TRBV29-1 and TRBJ2-1; 10 nucleotides line up with TRBD2. The CDR3 loop spans 16 amino acids. CDR1 is SQVTM and CDR2 is ANQGSEA in the germline V gene. The J segment lost 3 bases and the V segment lost 2 bases, leaving 7 bases of the junction unmatched. The CDR3 protein is CSVESPASGSYNEQFF. The CDR3 DNA follows: TGCAGCGTTGAATCCCCCGCTAGCGGGAGCTACAATGAGCAGTTCTTC.

This clonotype was picked up a small number of times. The chain links TRBV11-2 to TRBJ2-3; 8 positions agree with TRBD2. Per the germline V gene, CDR1 is SGHAT and CDR2 is FQNNGV. Unmatched junction bases numbered 11, after V lost 5 bases and J lost 1 base. The CDR3 loop spans 17 amino acids. CDR3 sequence reads: CASSPFPGLEGTDTQYF. The CDR3 DNA sequence: TGTGCCAGCAGCCCGTTCCCGGGACTAGAAGGCACAGATACGCAGTATTTT.

This rearrangement joins TRBV10-3 to TRBJ1-1, with D possibly matching TRBD1 (6 bases). The V end lost 4 bases, the J end lost 3 bases, and 24 bases lay between the germline ends. The CDR3 has 18 amino acids. Germline assignment: CDR1 ENHRY and CDR2 SYGVKD. CDR3 DNA: TGTGCCATCAGTGCGGCGACAGGAAGGGCCGCTGGGGACACTGAAGCTTTCTTT. Translation: CAISAATGRAAGDTEAFF.

This clonotype was picked up a small number of times. J is TRBJ2-1 and V is TRBV10-3, with a tentative D call TRBD2 (5 bases). The CDR3 has 12 amino acids. Germline assignment: CDR1 ENHRY and CDR2 SYGVKD. Trimming left V 8 bases short and J 2 bases short, with 7 bases between. CDR3 DNA sequence: TGTGCCATCGGGCGGGCCTACAATGAGCAGTTCTTC. Its protein product is CAIGRAYNEQFF.

This chain links TRBV13 with TRBJ2-5; D uncertain. Between the trimmed V and J ends, which lost 5 bases and 3 bases, there was a span of 13 bases. This CDR3 region has 14 residues. CDR1 is PRHDT, CDR2 FYEKMQ, per germline (reference sequence). The CDR3 loop reads CASSPRGFEETQYF. The CDR3 nucleotides read TGTGCCAGCAGCCCGAGAGGCTTCGAAGAGACCCAGTACTTC.

Many counts were recorded for this clonotype. At one end the junction does not follow the germline gene, possibly because of a read error. The chain combines TRBV5-1 with TRBJ2-7; possibly TRBD1 for D (6 bases). CDR1 SGHRS and CDR2 YFSETQ come from the germline V gene. The CDR3 extends over 12 amino acids. The CDR3 DNA follows: TGTGCCAGCAGTTTACAGGGCTACGAGCAGTACTTC. It specifies CASSLQGYEQYF.

This clonotype came up once. The V gene is TRBV20-1, the J gene TRBJ2-7, with a possible D match to TRBD2 (6 bases). The CDR3 length is 14 residues. Germline V lookup: CDR1 DFQATT, CDR2 SNEGSKA (reference sequence). Trimming removed 1 base from V and 2 bases from J, with 12 bases in between. CDR3 nucleotide sequence: TGCAGTGCTAGAGGATGGGGGAGGACCTACGAGCAGTACTTC. Translating gives CSARGWGRTYEQYF.

The genes are TRBV14 and TRBJ2-3; TRBD2 agrees at 9 bases. The CDR3 consists of 17 residues. V lost 0 bases, J lost 2 bases, and 6 bases stayed unmatched. Per the germline V gene, CDR1 is SGHDN and CDR2 is FVKESK. CDR3 DNA sequence: TGTGCCAGCAGCCAAGATTGGCTAGCGGGATACACAGATACGCAGTATTTT. Amino acids: CASSQDWLAGYTDTQYF.

This clonotype occurred a few times. The chain employs TRBV7-9 and TRBJ2-1; D is possibly TRBD2 (5 bases). This CDR3 contains 15 residues. CDR1 is SEHNR and CDR2 is FQNEAQ in the germline V gene (reference sequence). Between the trimmed V and J ends, which lost 4 bases and 5 bases, there was a span of 15 bases. The CDR3 region is CASSSDYSPNNEQFF. The CDR3 region has the DNA TGTGCCAGCAGCTCAGACTATTCTCCTAACAATGAGCAGTTCTTC.